These T cell receptor beta chains were read from a single sample in a study of shared clonotypes between healthy human individuals. Some clones are missing from TCRdb's copy, which holds only in-frame ones; the method was immunoSEQ multiplex PCR. The repertoire holds roughly 2.5 million clones, with just over 90% as singletons. Sequencing was done on a sample of naive CD4+ T cells sorted from blood. The receptors here all came from a young man in good health. CDR3s include the opening cysteine and the closing phenylalanine or tryptophan. The D gene is left open where the match is weak. Size values are once, few and many counts, or a class for expanded clones, and some rows have none.

V	size	J	D	DNA	CDR3
TRBV5-5	-	TRBJ2-1	-	TGTGCCAGCAGCTTGTCCCTGGTTCCAAATGAGCAGTTCTTC	CASSLSLVPNEQFF
TRBV5-1	-	TRBJ2-3	TRBD2	TGCGCCAGCAGGACTAGCGGGGTCACAGATACGCAGTATTTT	CASRTSGVTDTQYF
TRBV30	-	TRBJ2-1	TRBD2	TGTGCCTGGAGTGTACAAGCGGGGGCATACAATGAGCAGTTCTTC	CAWSVQAGAYNEQFF
TRBV7-2	-	TRBJ1-3	-	TGTGCCAGCAGATTCAACTCTGGAAACACCATATATTTT	CASRFNSGNTIYF
TRBV9	-	TRBJ2-3	-	TGTGCCAGCAGCGTAGATGAGGGAGGAGCCACAGATACGCAGTATTTT	CASSVDEGGATDTQYF
TRBV7-2	-	TRBJ1-2	TRBD1	TGTGCCAGCAGCCAAGGGACAGGGGGCTTTGCTGGCTACACCTTC	CASSQGTGGFAGYTF
TRBV18	-	TRBJ2-7	TRBD2	TGTGCCAGCTCACCAGGACTAGCGGAGTACGAGCAGTACTTC	CASSPGLAEYEQYF
TRBV11-2	-	TRBJ2-7	-	TGTGCCAGCAGCTCCGGAACGACCCTGGGGCAGTACTTC	CASSSGTTLGQYF
TRBV21-1	-	TRBJ2-5	-	TGTGCCAGCAGCAATCGTGTGGACAGCCTTGTAGAGACCCAGTACTTC	CASSNRVDSLVETQYF
TRBV19	-	TRBJ2-2	-	TGTGCCAGTAGTCCAGAGGGACTTTTTAACACCGGGGAGCTGTTTTTT	CASSPEGLFNTGELFF
TRBV28	-	TRBJ2-5	TRBD2	TGTGCCAGCAGCCCTCCCCCCTGGACTAGCGGGGACCAAGAGACCCAGTACTTC	CASSPPPWTSGDQETQYF
TRBV19	-	TRBJ1-2	-	TGTGCCAGTAGTATTGGCAGCCTCTTTCCTAACTATGGCTACACCTTC	CASSIGSLFPNYGYTF
TRBV7-7	once	TRBJ2-3	-	TGTGCTAGCAGCTTAGGTGGAGGGGCGACAGATACGCAGTATTTT	CASSLGGGATDTQYF
TRBV30	-	TRBJ2-7	TRBD1	TGTGCCTCGCGGACAGGGCGCTTCGAGCAGTACTTC	CASRTGRFEQYF
TRBV19	-	TRBJ2-7	TRBD1	TGTGCCAGTAGTAACCGACAGGGGGGTACCTACGAGCAGTACTTC	CASSNRQGGTYEQYF
TRBV19	-	TRBJ1-2	-	TGTGCCAGTAGTATGCCATCACCCTATGGCTACACCTTC	CASSMPSPYGYTF
TRBV29-1	-	TRBJ2-7	TRBD2	TGCAGCGTTGAGATCCTAGCGGGACCCTACGAGCAGTACTTC	CSVEILAGPYEQYF
TRBV5-4	-	TRBJ2-5	-	TGTGCCAGCAGCTTACCGAAAGAGACCCAGTACTTC	CASSLPKETQYF
TRBV11-2	once	TRBJ2-2	-	TGTGCCAGCAGCTACACAGGAGGAAAGAACACCGGGGAGCTGTTTTTT	CASSYTGGKNTGELFF
TRBV25-1	-	TRBJ2-2	-	TGTGCCAGCAGTTTCCTAGCGTCAGCGGGCACCGGGGAGCTGTTTTTT	CASSFLASAGTGELFF
TRBV6-5	once	TRBJ1-6	-	TGTGCCAGCAGTTTAGTTGATAATTCACCCCTCCACTTT	CASSLVDNSPLHF
TRBV21-1	-	TRBJ1-2	-	TGTGCCAGCAGCAAAGGGACAGGGTATGGCTACACCTTC	CASSKGTGYGYTF
TRBV2	-	TRBJ1-5	-	TGTGCCTCTGGCGGGGACGGGGGTATGAAGCCCCAGCATTTT	CASGGDGGMKPQHF
TRBV19	-	TRBJ2-3	-	TGTGCCAGTGGGTACGGGGTGGAGGGCACAGATACGCAGTATTTT	CASGYGVEGTDTQYF
TRBV2	-	TRBJ2-5	TRBD2	TGTGCCAGCAGTGAGATCGAACTAGCGGGGGGAGAGACCCAGTACTTC	CASSEIELAGGETQYF
TRBV27	-	TRBJ2-7	-	TGTGCCAGCAATCCCGTGGGGGGCCCCTACGAGCAGTACTTC	CASNPVGGPYEQYF
TRBV5-1	-	TRBJ1-2	-	TGCGCCAGCAGCTCTACCGGGAACTATGGCTACACCTTC	CASSSTGNYGYTF
TRBV4-1	-	TRBJ2-3	TRBD2	TGCGCCAGCAGCCTAGGGACTAGCGGGGGGACCTTGACAGATACGCAGTATTTT	CASSLGTSGGTLTDTQYF
TRBV5-1	-	TRBJ2-7	TRBD2	TGCGCCAGCAGCTCAAGCGGGAGCACCTACGTGGAGCAGTACTTC	CASSSSGSTYVEQYF
TRBV5-1	-	TRBJ2-2	TRBD1	TGCGCCAGCAGCTTCACAGGGGGGACCGGGGAGCTGTTTTTT	CASSFTGGTGELFF
TRBV18	-	TRBJ2-5	-	TGTGCCAGCTCACGTAGCCGGTGGGAGACCCAGTACTTC	CASSRSRWETQYF
TRBV28	-	TRBJ1-1	TRBD1	TGTGCCAGCAGGGAAGGGACAGGGGGAACTGAAGCTTTCTTT	CASREGTGGTEAFF
TRBV5-6	-	TRBJ2-7	TRBD1	TGTGCCAGCAGCTTGTTGAGGGACAGCTCCTACGAGCAGTACTTC	CASSLLRDSSYEQYF
TRBV29-1	-	TRBJ2-1	-	TGCAGCGTTGCAGGGAGCTCCTACAATGAGCAGTTCTTC	CSVAGSSYNEQFF
TRBV19	few	TRBJ1-1	-	TGTGCCAGTACGGTCGACAGAGACACTGAAGCTTTCTTT	CASTVDRDTEAFF
TRBV5-1	-	TRBJ2-6	-	TGCGCCAGCAGCTTGGACAGGGCAGAGGGGGCCAACGTCCTGACTTTC	CASSLDRAEGANVLTF
TRBV7-2	-	TRBJ2-7	TRBD2	TGTGCCAGCAGCCCGCAGGGGCGGGGGGACTACGAGCAGTACTTC	CASSPQGRGDYEQYF
TRBV7-7	-	TRBJ2-5	-	TGTGCTAGCAGCTTAGGGATTGGGGGGACAGCCTCTCAAGAGACCCAGTACTTC	CASSLGIGGTASQETQYF
TRBV30	-	TRBJ2-3	-	TGTGCCTGGAGAGGGGCAGATACGCAGTATTTT	CAWRGADTQYF
TRBV19	few	TRBJ1-2	-	TGTGCCAGTAGTATCTGGCCGGGGAACTATGGCTACACCTTC	CASSIWPGNYGYTF
TRBV6-5	-	TRBJ2-7	-	TGTGCCAGCAGTTACACAGGGTCCGAGCAGTACTTC	CASSYTGSEQYF
TRBV2	-	TRBJ2-4	TRBD2	TGTGCCAGCACCTCGAGCCTAGCGGGAAACATTCAGTACTTC	CASTSSLAGNIQYF
TRBV6-5	-	TRBJ2-2	-	TGTGCCAGCAGTTACCGAATCGCGAACACCGGGGAGCTGTTTTTT	CASSYRIANTGELFF
TRBV7-7	once	TRBJ2-1	-	TGTGCTAGCAGCCAGGGACTTTCCTACAATGAGCAGTTCTTC	CASSQGLSYNEQFF
TRBV29-1	few	TRBJ1-2	-	TGCAGCGTGGAGGAGGGTGGCTACACCTTC	CSVEEGGYTF